The present T cell receptor (beta chain) was sequenced within a study of technical replicates of blood from a few donors. TCRdb's table, derived via immunoSEQ multiplex PCR, lists solely in-frame clones and lacks some. The data contain some 98,000 clones, almost 96% of them singletons. This CDR3 spans 16 amino acids. Germline loops: CDR1 SEHNR, CDR2 FQNEAQ (reference sequence). V dropped 5 bases and J dropped 5; count of bases not matched to a gene: 10. Material: T cells isolated from PBMCs. The chain has TRBV7-9 and TRBJ2-3, with 10 bases lining up with TRBD2. This TCR was sampled from a human donor in good health. The CDR3 DNA reads TGTGCCAGCAGCGAACCTAGCGGGAGCGGGATAGATACGCAGTATTTT. It yields the protein CASSEPSGSGIDTQYF.